What follows are 21 T cell receptor beta chains derived from one specimen sequenced in a study of metastatic and nonmetastatic thyroid tumors (dated by TCRdb to between 2020 and 2021). Library generation was performed with PCR. TCRdb names Illumina HiSeq 4000 as the instrument used. TCRdb reprocessing: public reads trimmed at Q25 with fastp, clones called with MiXCR, in-frame beta chains kept. A total of about 59,000 clones appear in this sample, roughly 15% of them only once. About 8.4% of the sample belongs to the ten largest clones. None of the patients had been given any treatment before thyroid surgery. Material for sequencing was blood. These receptors all stem from a male donor with papillary thyroid cancer or a benign thyroid nodule (not recorded which). Some clones in this sample may be carry-over from other donors' samples.

This clone was seen many times. J is TRBJ1-6 and V is TRBV6-2 or TRBV6-3; the match to TRBD1 covers 9 bases. Looked up from germline, CDR1 is MNHEY and CDR2 is SVGEGT. CDR3 length equals 15 residues. Trimming cost V 5 bases and J 9 bases; bases outside gene matches: 8. CDR3 coding DNA: TGTGCCAGCAGTACCGGAGGGACAGGGATTTCACCCCTCCACTTT. This codes for CASSTGGTGISPLHF.

In this sample, this clone turned up many times. This could be a read error, since a much larger clone is one nucleotide away. The CDR3 end shows no conserved phenylalanine or tryptophan, and so a read error is likely. The V call is TRBV2, the J call TRBJ2-7; D uncertain. Trimming took off 0 bases at V and 4 bases at J, with 4 bases between the two ends. The germline V gene encodes CDR1 SNHLY and CDR2 FYNNEI. This CDR3 is 12 amino acids long. The chain's CDR3 is CASSEAQYEQYL. The CDR3, as DNA: TGTGCCAGCAGTGAAGCACAATACGAGCAGTACCTC.

Ten or more counts support this clone. J is TRBJ2-2 and V is TRBV11-2, with D possibly TRBD1 on 6 matching bases. With 0 bases removed from V and 0 bases from J, the gap between germline ends came to 14 bases. The length of the CDR3 is 18 residues. CDR1 is SGHAT, CDR2 FQNNGV, per germline. CDR3 sequence: CASSLDHRQEANTGELFF. In DNA, the CDR3 is TGTGCCAGCAGCTTAGACCACAGACAGGAAGCGAACACCGGGGAGCTGTTTTTT.

Concerning this clone: One base away lies a much larger clone, so this may be a sequencing read error. In nucleotides, the CDR3 is TGTGCCAGCGAAGGGGACTCCTTTAGAGGAGAGACCCAGTACTTC. The encoded protein is CASEGDSFRGETQYF. The J gene is TRBJ2-5, the V gene TRBV6-1; a weak D match, TRBD2 (6 bases). Trimming took 8 bases from V and 4 from J, leaving 20 bases between them. The CDR3 has 15 residues. The V gene's germline CDR1 is MNHNS and CDR2 SASEGT.

This clone was seen repeatedly, ten times or more. The V call is TRBV11-2, the J call TRBJ2-1, with D possibly TRBD2 on 6 matching bases. Per the germline V gene, CDR1 is SGHAT and CDR2 is FQNNGV. The V gene lost 5 bases and the J gene lost 0 bases, with 14 bases spanning the gap. This CDR3 contains 16 residues. CDR3: CASSLVAGSSYNEQFF. The CDR3 DNA follows: TGTGCCAGCAGCCTAGTGGCGGGGAGCTCCTACAATGAGCAGTTCTTC.

This clone occurred a few times. A much larger clone is a single base away; this may be a read error. The rearrangement uses TRBV29-1 and TRBJ1-1; TRBD1 might be the D (5 bases). CDR1 is SQVTM and CDR2 is ANQGSEA in the germline V gene. This CDR3 contains 14 residues. V shed 4 bases and J shed 1 base, with 13 bases lying between them. Here the CDR3 reads CSVAGRQGNTEAFF. DNA of the CDR3: TGCAGCGTTGCAGGGCGCCAGGGGAACACTGAAGCTTTCTTT.

The chain recombines TRBV6-2 or TRBV6-3 with TRBJ1-2; 7 bases map to TRBD1. The V segment lost 0 bases and the J segment 8 bases; nucleotides outside the gene matches: 9. CDR1 MNHEY and CDR2 SVGEGT come from the germline V gene. The CDR3 spans 15 residues. The CDR3 loop reads CASSYSGPSGGGYTF. In nucleotides, the CDR3 is TGTGCCAGCAGTTACTCCGGACCGTCAGGGGGAGGCTACACCTTC.

On this clone: A read error is possible here, since a much larger clone lies one base away. V gene TRBV2 combines with J gene TRBJ2-5; D possibly matches TRBD1 or TRBD2 (5 bases each). V was clipped by 3 bases and J by 2 bases, with 16 bases between them. Per germline, CDR1 SNHLY and CDR2 FYNNEI. This CDR3 spans 16 amino acids. This CDR3 reads CASSESGRSVQETQYF. DNA for the CDR3: TGTGCCAGCAGTGAGTCGGGACGATCCGTTCAAGAGACCCAGTACTTC.

This clone showed up many times. Germline and junction disagree at one end, which may indicate a read error. This sequence joins TRBV7-6 and TRBJ2-2; TRBD2 aligns across 7 bases. Germline V gene sequence: CDR1 SGHVS, CDR2 FNYEAQ. The CDR3 loop spans 20 amino acids. As DNA, the CDR3 is TGTGCTAGCAGCTTAACCCGAGGCGGGAGACCGGACGCGAACACCGGGGAGCTGTTTTTT. It specifies CASSLTRGGRPDANTGELFF.

This clone has a handful of counts. A read error is possible here, since a much larger clone lies one base away. This chain joins TRBV2 and TRBJ1-2; D remains unclear. V was pared by 7 bases and J by 9 bases, with 18 bases between. In germline, CDR1 is SNHLY, CDR2 FYNNEI. This CDR3 contains 13 residues. The CDR3 here is CASKLTDLPCYTF. The CDR3 DNA follows: TGTGCCAGCAAATTGACCGACCTCCCGTGCTACACCTTC. The full variable domain, rest sourced from reference TRBV2 and TRBJ1-2, is EPEVTQTPSHQVTQMGQEVILRCVPISNHLYFYWYRQILGQKVEFLVSFYNNEISEKSEIFDDQFSVERPDGSNFTLKIRSTKLEDSAMYFCASKLTDLPCYTFGSGTRLTVV.

This clone was seen many times. The chain carries TRBV19 and TRBJ2-2; TRBD1 aligns across 7 bases. There are 16 residues in the CDR3. J lost 7 bases, V lost 3 bases, and 11 bases had no gene match. Germline loops: CDR1 LNHDA, CDR2 SQIVND (reference sequence). For the CDR3, the DNA is TGTGCCAGTAGTATTTCCGATGGGACAGCAGGCGGGGAGCTGTTTTTT. It encodes CASSISDGTAGGELFF.

This clone was counted only a few times. A much larger clone lies one base from this, so it may be a read error. In the same sample, other DNA sequences code for this CDR3. This chain links TRBV24-1 with TRBJ2-5; D possibly corresponds to TRBD1 (5 bases). The CDR3 is 15 residues long. The V end lost 4 bases, the J end lost 5 bases, and 16 bases lay between the germline ends. Germline loops: CDR1 KGHDR, CDR2 SFDVKD. In DNA, the CDR3 is TGTGCCACCAGTGACCCAGCTGGTGGGGCGGAGACCCAGTACTTC. Protein product: CATSDPAGGAETQYF.

Many counts were recorded for this clone. J is TRBJ1-1 and V is TRBV9, with D unresolved. Germline-derived CDR1 and CDR2 are SGDLS and YYNGEE. V lost 3 bases, J lost 1 base, and 10 bases lay in between. The CDR3 is 14 amino acids. The CDR3 spells CASSAGQENTEAFF. CDR3 bases: TGTGCCAGCAGCGCCGGGCAGGAGAACACTGAAGCTTTCTTT.

This clone was picked up a small number of times. The J gene is TRBJ2-2, the V gene TRBV12-3 or TRBV12-4; no clear D gene. The CDR3 contains 14 residues. Trimming removed 5 bases from V and 4 bases from J, with 11 bases in between. The CDR3 region has the DNA TGTGCCAGCAGTCTGGGTACATTCACCGGGGAGCTGTTTTTT. It encodes CASSLGTFTGELFF.

This clone has a handful of counts. The junction differs from germline at one of its ends, possibly a read error. V is TRBV6-1 and J is TRBJ1-5; D might be TRBD1 (5 bases). Germline V gives CDR1 MNHNS, CDR2 SASEGT. The CDR3 consists of 15 residues. CDR3 in DNA: TGTGCCAGCAGTTCAGTTGGAGGGACCAATCAGCCCAAGCATTTT. The encoded protein is CASSSVGGTNQPKHF.

This clone occurred a few times. This may be a read error, as it is one base from a much larger clone. CDR3 coding DNA: TGTGCCAGTAACGCGATAACGGGCGCCACAGATACGCAGTATTTT. Protein sequence: CASNAITGATDTQYF. The V gene is TRBV19, the J gene TRBJ2-3, with D unclear. The CDR3 extends over 15 amino acids. V dropped 7 bases and J dropped 2 bases, with 16 bases sitting between them. CDR1 LNHDA and CDR2 SQIVND come from the germline V gene (reference sequence).

In this sample, this clone turned up many times. The V gene is TRBV9, the J gene TRBJ2-1; possible D gene TRBD2, 5 bases. Trimming took 3 bases from V and 5 from J, leaving 12 bases between them. The CDR3 length is 14 residues. CDR1 and CDR2 from the germline V gene are SGDLS and YYNGEE. This CDR3 is CASSAPPGDNEQFF. CDR3 DNA sequence: TGTGCCAGCAGCGCTCCCCCCGGGGACAATGAGCAGTTCTTC.

Worth noting for this clone: It may be a read error: a sequence one base away is much more abundant. The CDR3 nucleotides read TGTGCCAGCAGCGTAGAGGGAATAGGCACCCAGTACTTC. Amino acids: CASSVEGIGTQYF. The rearrangement links TRBV9 to TRBJ2-5; D unclear. Deletions cut 0 bases from V and 8 bases from J, with 11 bases between. CDR1 is SGDLS and CDR2 is YYNGEE in the germline V gene. The CDR3 consists of 13 residues.

This clone came up many times. The J gene is TRBJ2-1, the V gene TRBV7-6, with D possibly called TRBD1 or TRBD2 (5 bases each). The CDR3 spans 14 residues. The germline gives CDR1 SGHVS, CDR2 FNYEAQ. Trimming took 5 bases from V and 4 from J, leaving 12 bases between them. CDR3 loop: CASSPVGTYNEQFF. In nucleotides, the CDR3 is TGTGCCAGCAGCCCCGTCGGGACGTACAATGAGCAGTTCTTC.

The chain links TRBV19 to TRBJ1-6; D is undetermined. The CDR3 runs 14 residues. Germline assignment: CDR1 LNHDA and CDR2 SQIVND (reference sequence). V lost 6 bases, J lost 6 bases, and 12 bases lay in between. The CDR3 DNA reads as TGTGCCAGTAGGAGCCGGGAACCTAATTCACCCCTCCACTTT. Protein: CASRSREPNSPLHF.

The chain's CDR3 is CASSFIPAGGNSPLHF. CDR3 coding DNA: TGTGCCAGCAGCTTTATCCCCGCCGGAGGTAATTCACCCCTCCACTTT. This chain links TRBV7-6 with TRBJ1-6; no reliable D call. The CDR3 has 16 residues. Germline loops: CDR1 SGHVS, CDR2 FNYEAQ. V was cut by 3 bases and J by 6 bases, with 15 bases left in between.